The 21 T cell receptor beta chains in this list originate from one sample, sequenced in a study of blood T cell repertoires in COVID-19 (dated by TCRdb to the early 2020s). The library relied on the immunoSEQ multiplex PCR assay. This immuneACCESS table, as held by TCRdb, lists in-frame sequences with V and J called but not all clones. Of the missing ones, under half trace to an unresolved V gene in checked studies; the others have no known cause. For this sample there are around 250,000 clones; about four fifths appear just once. The leading ten clones occupy less than 4% of the sample. The sample was peripheral blood. The receptors shown here come from a woman aged 18-29 years with acute or convalescent COVID-19.

This clone was seen just once. The chain joins TRBV30 to TRBJ1-3; the D gene is possibly TRBD1 (5 bases). V was shortened by 4 bases and J by 2 bases, with 9 bases between the two germline ends. The CDR3 has 13 residues. CDR1 and CDR2 from the germline V gene are GTSNPN and SVGIG (reference sequence). The CDR3 sequence: CAWMGGAGNTIYF. The DNA of the CDR3 is TGTGCCTGGATGGGGGGGGCTGGAAACACCATATATTTT.

This chain uses TRBV6-2 or TRBV6-3 with TRBJ2-5; 9 positions match TRBD2. V was clipped by 4 bases and J by 0 bases; unmatched bases: 9. The germline gives CDR1 MNHEY, CDR2 SVGEGT. The CDR3 is 17 amino acids. CDR3 in DNA: TGTGCCAGCAGTTTCCGGAGAGCGGGAGGCTACCAAGAGACCCAGTACTTC. Translated: CASSFRRAGGYQETQYF.

The rearrangement links TRBV28 to TRBJ1-5; tentatively, D is TRBD1 (5 bases). The germline CDR1 and CDR2 sequences are MDHEN and SYDVKM. With 4 bases removed from V and 2 bases from J, the gap between germline ends came to 9 bases. The CDR3 extends over 14 amino acids. The CDR3 sequence: CASSSPQGNQPQHF. CDR3 DNA sequence: TGTGCCAGCAGTTCACCACAGGGCAATCAGCCCCAGCATTTT.

The gene calls are TRBV6-5 and TRBJ2-1; TRBD1 is a possible D gene (6 bases). This CDR3 has 11 residues. Germline V gene lookup returns CDR1 MNHEY and CDR2 SVGAGI. Trimming took off 1 base at V and 12 bases at J, with 7 bases between the two ends. In nucleotides, the CDR3 is TGTGCCAGCAGTTACTTGGACAGGCAGTTCTTC. Translation: CASSYLDRQFF.

A few counts support this clone. J is TRBJ2-7 and V is TRBV6-5, with 7 bases aligning to TRBD1. The J segment lost 3 bases and the V segment lost 0 bases, leaving 5 bases of the junction unmatched. Germline V gene data show CDR1 as MNHEY and CDR2 as SVGAGI. This CDR3 contains 15 residues. The CDR3 protein is CASSYSGQLNYEQYF. Here the CDR3 DNA reads TGTGCCAGCAGTTACTCGGGACAGTTAAACTACGAGCAGTACTTC.

Ten or more counts support this clone. CDR3 protein: CASSGRAFNTEAFF. The CDR3 DNA follows: TGTGCCAGCAGCGGGAGGGCTTTTAACACTGAAGCTTTCTTT. The chain combines TRBV7-2 with TRBJ1-1, with D unresolved. Germline V lookup: CDR1 SGHTA, CDR2 FQGNSA. V gave up 5 bases and J gave up 2 bases, with 12 bases separating them. The CDR3 is 14 amino acids.

The J gene is TRBJ1-1, the V gene TRBV9; the D gene is possibly TRBD1 (6 bases). The CDR3 covers 17 residues. V lost 3 bases and J 0 bases, leaving 18 bases between the germline ends. Germline values: CDR1 SGDLS, CDR2 YYNGEE. CDR3 DNA sequence: TGTGCCAGCAGCGGAGTACAGGGTTACCCGTTGAACACTGAAGCTTTCTTT. Translating it yields CASSGVQGYPLNTEAFF.

The genes are TRBV5-1 and TRBJ2-1; 8 bases are shared with TRBD2. CDR3 length: 13 amino acids. Germline V gives CDR1 SGHRS, CDR2 YFSETQ. Trimming removed 4 bases from V and 9 bases from J; junction bases left unmatched: 6. The chain's CDR3 is CASSAGLAVEQFF. In DNA, the CDR3 is TGCGCCAGCAGCGCCGGACTAGCCGTTGAGCAGTTCTTC.

The chain employs TRBV6-6 and TRBJ2-7; 8 bases are a match to TRBD2. CDR1 and CDR2 from the germline V gene are MNHNY and SVGAGI (reference sequence). This CDR3 has 15 residues. V lost 4 bases to trimming and J lost 2 bases; unmatched junction nucleotides: 7. The CDR3 coding sequence is TGTGCCAGCAGTTTCGGGACTAGAGACCCCTACGAGCAGTACTTC. Translating gives CASSFGTRDPYEQYF.

V is TRBV5-6 and J is TRBJ2-7; TRBD2 might be the D (6 bases). This CDR3 comprises 14 residues. Germline V gene lookup returns CDR1 SGHDT and CDR2 YYEEEE. Trimming left V 0 bases short and J 3 bases short, with 10 bases between. The CDR3 region has the DNA TGTGCCAGCAGCTTGGCTTTGACTAGCTACGAGCAGTACTTC. As protein: CASSLALTSYEQYF.

V usage is TRBV28 and J usage is TRBJ1-2; maybe TRBD1 (6 bases). CDR1 and CDR2 from the germline V gene are MDHEN and SYDVKM. CDR3 length: 13 residues. Between the trimmed V and J ends, which lost 6 bases and 8 bases, there was a span of 16 bases. Here the CDR3 reads CASSYGGLRGYTF. The CDR3 DNA reads as TGTGCCAGCAGCTACGGGGGGCTAAGAGGCTACACCTTC.

This clone was observed a single time. The sample holds other DNA sequences that translate to the same CDR3. This sequence joins TRBV5-1 and TRBJ2-4, with a weak D call TRBD2 (5 bases). Germline assignment: CDR1 SGHRS and CDR2 YFSETQ. The CDR3 length is 14 residues. V was trimmed by 0 bases and J by 5 bases, leaving 9 bases between them. The CDR3 loop reads CASSLGVRENIQYF. CDR3 bases: TGCGCCAGCAGCTTGGGTGTGCGGGAAAACATTCAGTACTTC.

The J gene is TRBJ2-3, the V gene TRBV24-1; D might be TRBD2 (6 bases). The CDR3 has 13 amino acids. The germline V gene has CDR1 KGHDR and CDR2 SFDVKD. Between the trimmed V and J ends, which lost 5 bases and 4 bases, there was a span of 9 bases. The chain's CDR3 is CATSGEAPDTQYF. CDR3 DNA: TGTGCCACCAGTGGGGAGGCGCCAGATACGCAGTATTTT.

This clone came up many times. The CDR3 here is CASSMDRGAYNEQFF. The CDR3 nucleotides are TGTGCCAGCAGTATGGACAGGGGAGCCTACAATGAGCAGTTCTTC. This chain links TRBV2 with TRBJ2-1, with TRBD1 matching 9 bases. V lost 5 bases and J lost 2; bases outside the gene matches: 4. Germline V gene lookup returns CDR1 SNHLY and CDR2 FYNNEI. The CDR3 has 15 residues.

The chain recombines TRBV6-5 with TRBJ2-7; 12 positions agree with TRBD1. The ends lost 6 bases at V and 2 bases at J; junction bases unmatched: 5. The CDR3 extends over 15 amino acids. Germline lookup yields CDR1 MNHEY and CDR2 SVGAGI. CDR3 sequence reads: CASRSGTGGAYEQYF. The CDR3 DNA reads TGTGCCAGCAGGTCCGGGACAGGGGGCGCCTACGAGCAGTACTTC.

The gene calls are TRBV30 and TRBJ2-7; maybe TRBD1 (5 bases). There are 14 residues in the CDR3. The germline V gene encodes CDR1 GTSNPN and CDR2 SVGIG (reference sequence). Between the trimmed V and J ends, which lost 5 bases and 1 base, there was a span of 15 bases. The CDR3 here is CAWSPDTSSYEQYF. The CDR3 nucleotides are TGTGCCTGGTCGCCGGACACGTCTTCCTACGAGCAGTACTTC.

CDR3 sequence (DNA): TGTGCCAGCAGCTTACCCTGGGACAGGGGAGAGGTAGATACGCAGTATTTT. Protein: CASSLPWDRGEVDTQYF. The rearrangement joins TRBV7-8 to TRBJ2-3; 10 nucleotides align to TRBD1. Trimming at V came to 2 bases and at J to 5 bases, leaving 10 bases not matched to a gene. CDR1 is SGHVS, CDR2 FQNEAQ, per germline. The CDR3 is 17 amino acids. Full variable domain (outside the CDR3, taken from reference TRBV7-8 and TRBJ2-3): GAGVSQSPRYKVAKRGQDVALRCDPISGHVSLFWYQQALGQGPEFLTYFQNEAQLDKSGLPSDRFFAERPEGSVSTLKIQRTQQEDSAVYLCASSLPWDRGEVDTQYFGPGTRLTVL.

This chain links TRBV12-5 with TRBJ2-1; 15 bases are a match to TRBD2. Per the germline V gene, CDR1 is LGHNT and CDR2 is FRNRAP. This CDR3 region has 15 residues. V shed 9 bases, J shed 8 bases, and the junction held 8 bases outside the gene matches. The CDR3 nucleotides read TGTGCTAGCAGCCCCGGGACTAGCGGGAGGCATGAGCAGTTCTTC. Amino acid sequence: CASSPGTSGRHEQFF.

V and J are TRBV7-2 and TRBJ2-5, with 8 bases fitting TRBD1. V shed 3 bases, J shed 5 bases, and the junction held 8 bases outside the gene matches. CDR3 length: 15 residues. Germline values: CDR1 SGHTA, CDR2 FQGNSA. This CDR3 is CASSFRQGTWETQYF. The DNA for the CDR3 is TGTGCCAGCAGCTTCAGACAGGGGACGTGGGAGACCCAGTACTTC.

The V call is TRBV5-1, the J call TRBJ1-4, with 10 bases that match TRBD1. The trim removed 3 bases at V and 8 bases at J, leaving 4 bases unmatched. Germline V gene sequence: CDR1 SGHRS, CDR2 YFSETQ. CDR3 size: 14 residues. The CDR3 sequence: CASSSGQGFEKLFF. The CDR3 DNA reads TGCGCCAGCAGCTCGGGACAGGGGTTCGAAAAACTGTTTTTT.

The genes are TRBV11-3 and TRBJ2-5; 11 positions match TRBD2. Per the germline V gene, CDR1 is SGHNT and CDR2 is YENEEA. The CDR3 spans 16 residues. The trim removed 1 base at V and 5 bases at J, leaving 6 bases unmatched. The CDR3 nucleotides read TGTGCCAGCAGCTTAGTACTAGCGGGAGTATGGGAGACCCAGTACTTC. Residues: CASSLVLAGVWETQYF.